This entry lists 2 T cell receptor beta chains sequenced from one sample in a study of T cell responses to AZD1222 COVID-19 vaccine. The repertoire was sequenced with immunoSEQ multiplex PCR; TCRdb's copy has only in-frame clones and lacks some. The sample holds 60,000 to 80,000 clones, about three quarters seen once. Here the sequenced sample was peripheral blood, taken 28 days after the second AZD1222 dose. The receptors were sampled from an adult who received the AZD1222 COVID-19 vaccine.

The V gene is TRBV10-3, the J gene TRBJ1-1; maybe TRBD1 (5 bases). V shed 3 bases and J shed 0 bases, with 14 bases lying between them. CDR1 is ENHRY and CDR2 is SYGVKD in the germline V gene. The CDR3 length is 16 residues. The CDR3, as DNA: TGTGCCATCAGTGACAGGGTTAAAAGATTGAACACTGAAGCTTTCTTT. Protein product: CAISDRVKRLNTEAFF.

The V and J genes are TRBV12-3 or TRBV12-4 and TRBJ2-1; D unclear. This CDR3 comprises 11 residues. V lost 8 bases and J lost 1, with 3 bases in between. CDR3 in DNA: TGTGCCAGCCAGTCCTACAATGAGCAGTTCTTC. The encoded protein is CASQSYNEQFF.